The next 26 T cell receptor beta chains were all read from a single sample in a study of shared clonotypes between healthy human individuals. The method was immunoSEQ multiplex PCR; TCRdb's version includes in-frame clones alone and lacks a portion of them. The sample contains about 2.4 million clones, roughly 93% of which appear only once. Sequencing was performed on naive CD4+ T cells from PBMCs. Subset given: CD45RA+ positively selected. These TCRs come from a young man in good health. Some clones in this sample may be carry-over from other donors' samples.

The V gene is TRBV7-3, the J gene TRBJ2-3, with TRBD1 matching over 9 bases. The CDR3 has 16 amino acids. The V and J ends lost 5 bases and 2 bases, in that order; junction bases with no gene match: 8. Germline values: CDR1 SGHTA, CDR2 FQGTGA. In nucleotides, the CDR3 is TGTGCCAGCAGCAAGGGTACAGGGGGCTACACAGATACGCAGTATTTT. Its translation: CASSKGTGGYTDTQYF.

The chain combines TRBV5-1 with TRBJ2-5; 7 bases align to TRBD1. CDR1 is SGHRS and CDR2 is YFSETQ in the germline V gene. V lost 4 bases, J lost 1 base, and 13 bases stayed unmatched. CDR3 length: 17 amino acids. The DNA for the CDR3 is TGCGCCAGCAGCAGGAGGATGACAGGGAGACGCCAAGAGACCCAGTACTTC. Its translation is CASSRRMTGRRQETQYF. The whole variable domain, filled in from reference TRBV5-1 and TRBJ2-5, reads KAGVTQTPRYLIKTRGQQVTLSCSPISGHRSVSWYQQTPGQGLQFLFEYFSETQRNKGNFPGRFSGRQFSNSRSEMNVSTLELGDSALYLCASSRRMTGRRQETQYFGPGTRLLVL.

The chain is built from TRBV19 and TRBJ2-7; TRBD2 agrees at 7 bases. The CDR3 extends over 13 amino acids. Germline V CDR1 and CDR2: LNHDA, SQIVND (reference sequence). V trimming: 7 bases; J trimming: 3 bases; junction bases outside the gene matches: 6. The CDR3 bases are TGTGCCAGTACCCCCCGCGGGGGCTACGAGCAGTACTTC. Protein product: CASTPRGGYEQYF.

The chain carries TRBV6-5 and TRBJ1-1; TRBD1 aligns across 7 bases. Germline CDR1 MNHEY, CDR2 SVGAGI. With V trimmed by 2 bases and J by 5 bases, 11 bases remained unmatched. The CDR3 is made up of 16 amino acids. The CDR3: CASSYRGHGAGTEAFF. CDR3 DNA sequence: TGTGCCAGCAGTTACAGGGGGCACGGCGCGGGGACTGAAGCTTTCTTT.

Note on this clone: The same CDR3 also results from other DNA sequences found in this sample. This chain connects TRBV28 to TRBJ1-2; unclear D gene. Trimming stripped 2 bases from V and 1 base from J, with 5 bases between. CDR1 is MDHEN and CDR2 is SYDVKM in the germline V gene. The CDR3 runs to 13 residues. This CDR3 is CASSLAVNYGYTF. DNA for the CDR3: TGTGCCAGCAGTTTAGCTGTTAACTATGGCTACACCTTC.

V and J are TRBV28 and TRBJ2-1; maybe TRBD2 (6 bases). Germline V gives CDR1 MDHEN, CDR2 SYDVKM. CDR3 length: 15 residues. With 3 bases removed from V and 8 bases from J, the gap between germline ends came to 17 bases. The CDR3 DNA reads TGTGCCAGCAGTTTCCGACTGAATGGGGACTATGAGCAGTTCTTC. This encodes CASSFRLNGDYEQFF.

The chain is built from TRBV2 and TRBJ2-1; the D gene is possibly TRBD2 (6 bases). From germline, CDR1 is SNHLY and CDR2 FYNNEI. The V end lost 7 bases, the J end lost 0 bases, and 10 bases lay between the germline ends. There are 14 residues in the CDR3. CDR3 bases: TGTGCCAGCACGCGGGACCCCTCCTACAATGAGCAGTTCTTC. Protein: CASTRDPSYNEQFF.

The V gene is TRBV10-3, the J gene TRBJ1-2, with TRBD1 matching over 10 bases. V shed 10 bases, J shed 8 bases, and the junction held 19 bases outside the gene matches. The CDR3 consists of 16 residues. CDR1 and CDR2 (germline): ENHRY, SYGVKD. The CDR3 here is CATSWRTGGEAGGYTF. In nucleotides, the CDR3 is TGTGCCACTTCCTGGCGGACAGGGGGGGAAGCTGGCGGCTACACCTTC.

V and J are TRBV10-3 and TRBJ1-1; D call uncertain. V lost 0 bases, J lost 2 bases, and 7 bases lay in between. CDR1 is ENHRY, CDR2 SYGVKD, per germline. CDR3 length: 14 residues. This CDR3 is CAISESGDNTEAFF. The CDR3 nucleotides are TGTGCCATCAGTGAGTCCGGGGATAACACTGAAGCTTTCTTT.

The table lists this clone with a count of one. V is TRBV6-6 and J is TRBJ2-5, with D perhaps TRBD2 (5 bases). The DNA end is a closer match to TRBJ2-7, so the J assignment may be wrong. This CDR3 is 12 amino acids long. Germline loops: CDR1 MNHNY, CDR2 SVGAGI (reference sequence). The DNA for the CDR3 is TGTGCCAGCAGCCGGGGAGACTACGAGCAGTACTTC. Amino acid sequence: CASSRGDYEQYF.

The chain carries TRBV28 and TRBJ2-7, with TRBD1 matching over 8 bases. The V gene end was trimmed by 3 bases and the J gene end by 7 bases; junction bases not matched to a gene: 5. The CDR3 length is 13 residues. Germline V gene lookup returns CDR1 MDHEN and CDR2 SYDVKM. CDR3 in DNA: TGTGCCAGCAGTTTGCAGGGGGCAGGGGAGCAGTACTTC. Translated: CASSLQGAGEQYF.

V gene TRBV5-1 combines with J gene TRBJ1-2; D remains unclear. CDR1 and CDR2 (germline): SGHRS, YFSETQ. Trimming removed 3 bases at V and 5 bases at J, with 11 bases between. The CDR3 totals 13 residues. The CDR3 nucleotides read TGCGCCAGCAGCTCAGACCCGAAGTATGGCTACACCTTC. Translating gives CASSSDPKYGYTF.

This chain's CDR3 is CAWSVSNRAGNIQYF. The CDR3 nucleotides are TGTGCCTGGAGTGTATCCAACAGGGCGGGGAACATTCAGTACTTC. The chain links TRBV30 to TRBJ2-4; D tentatively reads TRBD1 or TRBD2 (6 bases each). Trimming stripped 0 bases from V and 7 bases from J, with 16 bases between. Germline CDR1 and CDR2: GTSNPN and SVGIG (reference sequence). The CDR3 totals 15 residues. The full variable domain, its missing parts supplied by reference TRBV30 and TRBJ2-4, is SQTIHQWPATLVQPVGSPLSLECTVEGTSNPNLYWYRQAAGRGLQLLFYSVGIGQISSEVPQNLSASRPQDRQFILSSKKLLLSDSGFYLCAWSVSNRAGNIQYFGAGTRLSVL.

The J gene is TRBJ1-1, the V gene TRBV18; no clear D gene. The germline gives CDR1 KGHSH, CDR2 LQKENI. The V gene lost 3 bases and the J gene lost 6 bases, with 8 bases spanning the gap. This CDR3 is built from 12 residues. This chain's CDR3 is CASSPRSAEAFF. CDR3 nucleotides: TGTGCCAGCTCACCCCGGTCTGCTGAAGCTTTCTTT. The full variable domain, in which reference TRBV18 and TRBJ1-1 provide the parts outside the CDR3, is NAGVMQNPRHLVRRRGQEARLRCSPMKGHSHVYWYRQLPEEGLKFMVYLQKENIIDESGMPKERFSAEFPKEGPSILRIQQVVRGDSAAYFCASSPRSAEAFFGQGTRLTVV.

The chain is built from TRBV11-2 and TRBJ2-2; D is possibly TRBD2 (7 bases). V lost 6 bases, J lost 8 bases, and 19 bases lay in between. The CDR3 totals 15 residues. CDR1 is SGHAT and CDR2 is FQNNGV in the germline V gene. The CDR3 loop is CASRRWGGGSGELFF. The CDR3 DNA reads as TGTGCCAGCAGACGTTGGGGGGGCGGATCTGGGGAGCTGTTTTTT. Combining the CDR3 with reference TRBV11-2 and TRBJ2-2 gives the whole variable domain EAGVAQSPRYKIIEKRQSVAFWCNPISGHATLYWYQQILGQGPKLLIQFQNNGVVDDSQLPKDRFSAERLKGVDSTLKIQPAKLEDSAVYLCASRRWGGGSGELFFGEGSRLTVL.

The DNA of the CDR3 is TGTGCCAGCAGCGCACCGCGGGGGGGCATTCAGTACTTC. This gives the protein CASSAPRGGIQYF. The chain uses TRBV11-2 and TRBJ2-4; TRBD2 agrees at 9 bases. Germline V gene data show CDR1 as SGHAT and CDR2 as FQNNGV. The CDR3 has 13 residues. V lost 5 bases to trimming and J lost 9 bases; unmatched junction nucleotides: 5.

In this sample, this clone turned up a few times. The V gene is TRBV4-1, the J gene TRBJ1-1; 7 bases map to TRBD1. Per germline, CDR1 MGHRA and CDR2 YSYEKL. J was trimmed by 1 base and V by 1 base; bases with no gene match: 3. The CDR3 extends over 15 amino acids. DNA for the CDR3: TGCGCCAGCAGCCAAGTGCGGACAGGGAACACTGAAGCTTTCTTT. Encoded protein: CASSQVRTGNTEAFF.

The gene calls are TRBV28 and TRBJ1-1, with D perhaps TRBD1 (5 bases). The V and J ends lost 0 bases and 5 bases respectively, with 13 bases between them. CDR3 length: 15 amino acids. The germline V gene encodes CDR1 MDHEN and CDR2 SYDVKM. CDR3 nucleotide sequence: TGTGCCAGCAGTTTATGGGGGCCCCGAGAAACTGAAGCTTTCTTT. Its protein product is CASSLWGPRETEAFF. Looking up the rest from reference TRBV28 and TRBJ1-1 gives the full variable domain: DVKVTQSSRYLVKRTGEKVFLECVQDMDHENMFWYRQDPGLGLRLIYFSYDVKMKEKGDIPEGYSVSREKKERFSLILESASTNQTSMYLCASSLWGPRETEAFFGQGTRLTVV.

This clone appeared once. The junction shows a germline mismatch at one end, possibly a read error. This chain joins TRBV20-1 and TRBJ2-3, with a tentative D call TRBD2 (5 bases). Germline V CDR1 and CDR2: DFQATT, SNEGSKA (reference sequence). The CDR3 spans 10 residues. CDR3 coding DNA: TGCAGTGCCGAGGGAGTTGGTTTGAATTTT. Translating it yields CSAEGVGLNF.

This clone has just one count. The chain recombines TRBV28 with TRBJ1-2; D ambiguous. CDR3 length: 11 residues. Germline V gene sequence: CDR1 MDHEN, CDR2 SYDVKM. The V and J ends lost 4 bases and 8 bases respectively, with 8 bases between them. In DNA, the CDR3 is TGTGCCAGCAGTTCCTTCCAGGGCTACACCTTC. This codes for CASSSFQGYTF.

This clone has just one count. V gene TRBV6-1 combines with J gene TRBJ1-2; 10 bases match TRBD1. Germline V lookup: CDR1 MNHNS, CDR2 SASEGT. The V segment lost 10 bases and the J segment 4 bases; nucleotides outside the gene matches: 12. The CDR3 covers 15 residues. CDR3 bases: TGTGCCATCAGAGGAGGACAGGGGGTTTCCTATGGCTACACCTTC. Protein: CAIRGGQGVSYGYTF.

This chain links TRBV5-1 with TRBJ2-5; the D call may be TRBD1 or TRBD2 (5 bases each). Germline V gene lookup returns CDR1 SGHRS and CDR2 YFSETQ. CDR3 length: 17 amino acids. V lost 0 bases, J lost 1 base, and 16 bases lay in between. CDR3 protein: CASSLAFGGTSQETQYF. The CDR3 region has the DNA TGCGCCAGCAGCTTGGCCTTTGGGGGAACTTCCCAAGAGACCCAGTACTTC.

The chain has TRBV7-2 and TRBJ2-7; TRBD2 matches at 9 bases. Looked up from germline, CDR1 is SGHTA and CDR2 is FQGNSA. Trimming at V came to 1 base and at J to 3 bases, leaving 10 bases not matched to a gene. The CDR3 is 17 residues long. The chain's CDR3 is CASSLGVSGSFFYEQYF. CDR3 coding DNA: TGTGCCAGCAGCTTAGGGGTTAGCGGGAGTTTTTTCTACGAGCAGTACTTC.

The genes are TRBV4-1 and TRBJ2-1, with D perhaps TRBD2 (5 bases). The CDR3 loop spans 14 amino acids. Per germline, CDR1 MGHRA and CDR2 YSYEKL. V was shortened by 2 bases and J by 4 bases, with 9 bases between the two germline ends. The CDR3 nucleotides are TGCGCCAGCAGCCAAACCGAGCGGTACAATGAGCAGTTCTTC. Protein product: CASSQTERYNEQFF.

This clone was picked up one time. The sample carries other DNA sequences with the same CDR3. The J gene is TRBJ1-1, the V gene TRBV18; no definite D call. Germline CDR1 is KGHSH and CDR2 is LQKENI. V dropped 3 bases and J dropped 5 bases, with 7 bases sitting between them. The CDR3 has 12 amino acids. Written as DNA, the CDR3 is TGTGCCAGCTCACCGGGTTCTACTGAAGCTTTCTTT. Protein sequence: CASSPGSTEAFF.

The chain joins TRBV5-1 to TRBJ2-7, with D possibly TRBD2 on 5 matching bases. Looked up from germline, CDR1 is SGHRS and CDR2 is YFSETQ. V was pared by 0 bases and J by 4 bases, with 14 bases between. This CDR3 comprises 15 residues. CDR3 sequence reads: CASSLVATLGYEQYF. The CDR3, as DNA: TGCGCCAGCAGCTTGGTAGCGACCCTCGGGTACGAGCAGTACTTC.